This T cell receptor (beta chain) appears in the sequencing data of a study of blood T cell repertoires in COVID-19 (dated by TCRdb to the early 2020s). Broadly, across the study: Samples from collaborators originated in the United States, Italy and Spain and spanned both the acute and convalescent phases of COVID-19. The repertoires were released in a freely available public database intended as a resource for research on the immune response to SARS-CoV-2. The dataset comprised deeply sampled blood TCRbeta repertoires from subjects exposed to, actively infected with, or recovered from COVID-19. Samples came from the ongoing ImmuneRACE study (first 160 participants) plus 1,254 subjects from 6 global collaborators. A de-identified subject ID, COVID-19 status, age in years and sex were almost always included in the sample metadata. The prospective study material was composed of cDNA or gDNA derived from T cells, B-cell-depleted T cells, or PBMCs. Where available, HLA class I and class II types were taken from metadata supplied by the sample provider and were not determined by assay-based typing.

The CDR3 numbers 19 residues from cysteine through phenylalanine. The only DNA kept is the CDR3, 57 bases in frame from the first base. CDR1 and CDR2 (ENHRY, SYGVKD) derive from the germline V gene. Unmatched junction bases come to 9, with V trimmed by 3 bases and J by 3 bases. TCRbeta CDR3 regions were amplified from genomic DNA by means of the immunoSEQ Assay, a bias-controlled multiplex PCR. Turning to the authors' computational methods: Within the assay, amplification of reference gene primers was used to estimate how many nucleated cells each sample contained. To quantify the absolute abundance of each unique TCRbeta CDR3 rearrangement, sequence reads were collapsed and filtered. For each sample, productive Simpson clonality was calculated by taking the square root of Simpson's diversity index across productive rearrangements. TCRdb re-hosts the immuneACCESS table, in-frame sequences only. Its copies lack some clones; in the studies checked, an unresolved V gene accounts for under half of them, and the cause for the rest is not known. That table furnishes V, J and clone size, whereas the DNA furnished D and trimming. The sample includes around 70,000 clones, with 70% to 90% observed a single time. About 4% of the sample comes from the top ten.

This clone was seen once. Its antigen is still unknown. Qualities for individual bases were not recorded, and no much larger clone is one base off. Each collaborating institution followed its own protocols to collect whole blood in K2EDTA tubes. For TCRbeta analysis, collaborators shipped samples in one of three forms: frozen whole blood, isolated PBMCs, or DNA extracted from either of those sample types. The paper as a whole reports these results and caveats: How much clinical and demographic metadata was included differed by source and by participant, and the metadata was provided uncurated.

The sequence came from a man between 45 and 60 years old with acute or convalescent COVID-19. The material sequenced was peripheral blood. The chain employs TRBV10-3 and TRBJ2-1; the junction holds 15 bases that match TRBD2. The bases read TGTGCCATCAGTGACCGGGGGACTAGCGGGAGGCCGATCTACAATGAGCAGTTCTTC. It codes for CAISDRGTSGRPIYNEQFF.